Included here is one TCR beta chain sequence, with context. These data come from a study of T cell changes during pregnancy in multiple sclerosis. This CDR3 is 16 amino acids long. V lost 2 bases to trimming and J lost 0 bases, with 8 bases between them. The germline CDR1 and CDR2 sequences are SGHAT and FQNNGV. The assay was immunoSEQ multiplex PCR, and TCRdb's table has in-frame clones only and misses some. Of about 45,000 clones listed, approximately 90% are singletons. The sequencing used CD8+ T cells from peripheral blood mononuclear cells, collected in the second trimester of pregnancy. The receptor's source is a female donor with multiple sclerosis, enrolled in a pregnancy study. This chain uses TRBV11-2 with TRBJ1-6; D gene unclear. CDR3 sequence reads: CASSLLPSSYNSPLHF. Here the CDR3 DNA reads TGTGCCAGCAGCTTATTGCCGAGCTCCTATAATTCACCCCTCCACTTT. The complete variable domain, with remaining parts taken from reference TRBV11-2 and TRBJ1-6, reads EAGVAQSPRYKIIEKRQSVAFWCNPISGHATLYWYQQILGQGPKLLIQFQNNGVVDDSQLPKDRFSAERLKGVDSTLKIQPAKLEDSAVYLCASSLLPSSYNSPLHFGNGTRLTVT.